The rows below give T cell receptor beta chains drawn from one sample of a study of early stage breast cancer tumors. Measured with immunoSEQ multiplex PCR; TCRdb has only the in-frame clones, and not every one. Of 50,000 to 75,000 clones in the sample, about 74% were seen once. The sample taken for sequencing was blood. The origin of the receptors is a person in their thirties with breast cancer. CDR3s include the opening cysteine and the closing phenylalanine or tryptophan. Fields, in order: V gene, J gene, clone size, D gene, CDR3 DNA, CDR3 protein. A D gene is named only where the DNA matches it firmly. Size is stated for part of the rows, as once, few or many counts, or as a class when the clone is expanded.

V: TRBV19
J: TRBJ1-1
size: .
D: .
DNA: TGTGCCAGTAGTATTGGGGCAGGAAACACTGAAGCTTTCTTT
CDR3: CASSIGAGNTEAFF

V: TRBV6-7
J: TRBJ2-7
size: .
D: TRBD1
DNA: TGTGCCAGCAGAGAATACAGGGGGCACCGCTCCTACGAGCAGTACTTC
CDR3: CASREYRGHRSYEQYF

V: TRBV11-2
J: TRBJ2-7
size: .
D: TRBD2
DNA: TGTGCCAGCAGCTTAGGTACAGCGGGAGTAGGGGAGCAGTACTTC
CDR3: CASSLGTAGVGEQYF

V: TRBV7-9
J: TRBJ1-1
size: few
D: .
DNA: TGTGCCAGCAGCAAGGACGTGAACACTGAAGCTTTCTTT
CDR3: CASSKDVNTEAFF

V: TRBV29-1
J: TRBJ1-3
size: .
D: .
DNA: TGCAGCGTTAGGGAAGGATTAGGAAACACCATATATTTT
CDR3: CSVREGLGNTIYF

V: TRBV4-3
J: TRBJ2-5
size: .
D: .
DNA: TGCGCCAGCAGCCAAGATACTAGACCGTGGGAGACCCAGTACTTC
CDR3: CASSQDTRPWETQYF

V: TRBV18
J: TRBJ2-7
size: few
D: .
DNA: TGTGCCAGCTCATCCACGGGCTACGAGCAGTACTTC
CDR3: CASSSTGYEQYF

V: TRBV30
J: TRBJ1-2
size: .
D: .
DNA: TGTGCCTGGACCCCACTTCGGGGTTCACGAGGCTACACCTTC
CDR3: CAWTPLRGSRGYTF

V: TRBV7-2
J: TRBJ2-7
size: .
D: .
DNA: TGTGCCAGCAGCTCAGGACCTGCTACTGCGTACTTC
CDR3: CASSSGPATAYF

V: TRBV30
J: TRBJ2-2
size: .
D: .
DNA: TGTGCCTGGAATCCGGGCCTAGACACCGGGGAGCTGTTTTTT
CDR3: CAWNPGLDTGELFF

V: TRBV7-2
J: TRBJ1-2
size: .
D: TRBD1
DNA: TGTGCCAGCAGCTTAGGACAGGGTTGGAGTGGCTACACCTTC
CDR3: CASSLGQGWSGYTF

V: TRBV7-2
J: TRBJ2-1
size: once
D: .
DNA: TGTGCCAGCAGCTTATGGGGTGAGCGGAGCTCCTACAATGAGCAGTTCTTC
CDR3: CASSLWGERSSYNEQFF

V: TRBV11-2
J: TRBJ1-2
size: .
D: .
DNA: TGTGCCAGCAGCTTAGAACGATACGGTGGCTACACCTTC
CDR3: CASSLERYGGYTF

V: TRBV30
J: TRBJ1-2
size: .
D: .
DNA: TGTGCCTGGGACCTTGACAACTCTAACTATGGCTACACCTTC
CDR3: CAWDLDNSNYGYTF

V: TRBV20-1
J: TRBJ2-5
size: .
D: .
DNA: TGCAGTGCTAGAGTGCAAGAGACCCAGTACTTC
CDR3: CSARVQETQYF

V: TRBV10-2
J: TRBJ2-5
size: once
D: TRBD2
DNA: TGCGCCAGCAGTGGGGCGGGAGTACAAGAGACCCAGTACTTC
CDR3: CASSGAGVQETQYF

V: TRBV7-2
J: TRBJ2-1
size: .
D: .
DNA: TGTGCCAGCCGGGGTTTGATCGGGATTCACTACAATGAGCAGTTCTTC
CDR3: CASRGLIGIHYNEQFF